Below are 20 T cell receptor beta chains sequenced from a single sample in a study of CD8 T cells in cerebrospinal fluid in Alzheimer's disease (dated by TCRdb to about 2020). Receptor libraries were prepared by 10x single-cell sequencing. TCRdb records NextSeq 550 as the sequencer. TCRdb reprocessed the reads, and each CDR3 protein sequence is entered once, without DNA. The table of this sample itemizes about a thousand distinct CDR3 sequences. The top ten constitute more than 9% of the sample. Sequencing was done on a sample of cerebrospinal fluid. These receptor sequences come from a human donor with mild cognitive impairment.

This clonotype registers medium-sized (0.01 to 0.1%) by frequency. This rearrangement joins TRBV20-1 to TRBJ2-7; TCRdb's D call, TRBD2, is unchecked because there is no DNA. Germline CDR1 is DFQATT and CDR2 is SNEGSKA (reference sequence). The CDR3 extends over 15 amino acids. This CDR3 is CSAPLPAGGRNEQYF.

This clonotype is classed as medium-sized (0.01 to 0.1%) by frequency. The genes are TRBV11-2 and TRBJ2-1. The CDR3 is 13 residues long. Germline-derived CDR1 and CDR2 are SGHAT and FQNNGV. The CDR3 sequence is CASSLDYKAEQFF.

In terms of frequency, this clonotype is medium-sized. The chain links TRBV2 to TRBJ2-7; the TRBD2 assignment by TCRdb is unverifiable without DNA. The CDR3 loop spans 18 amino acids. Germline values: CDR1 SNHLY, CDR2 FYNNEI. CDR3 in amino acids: CASSEGVPGLAGMYEQYF.

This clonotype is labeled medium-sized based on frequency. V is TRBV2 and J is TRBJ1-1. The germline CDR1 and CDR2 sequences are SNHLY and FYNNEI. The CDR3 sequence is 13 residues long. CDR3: CASSERETTEAFF.

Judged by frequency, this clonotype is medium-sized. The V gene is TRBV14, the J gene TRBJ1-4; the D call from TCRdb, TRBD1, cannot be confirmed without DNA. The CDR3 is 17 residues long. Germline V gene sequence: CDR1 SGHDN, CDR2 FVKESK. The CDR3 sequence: CASSHMGQRTTNEKLFF. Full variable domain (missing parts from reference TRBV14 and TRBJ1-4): EAGVTQFPSHSVIEKGQTVTLRCDPISGHDNLYWYRRVMGKEIKFLLHFVKESKQDESGMPNNRFLAERTGGTYSTLKVQPAELEDSGVYFCASSHMGQRTTNEKLFFGSGTQLSVL.

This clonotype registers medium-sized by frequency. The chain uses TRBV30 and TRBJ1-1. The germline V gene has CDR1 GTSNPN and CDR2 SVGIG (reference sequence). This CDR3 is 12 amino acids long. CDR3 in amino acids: CAWRPGFHEAFF.

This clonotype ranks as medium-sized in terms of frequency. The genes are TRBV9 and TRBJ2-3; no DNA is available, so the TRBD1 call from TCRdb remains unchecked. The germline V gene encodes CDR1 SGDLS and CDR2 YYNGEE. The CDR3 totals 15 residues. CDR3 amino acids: CASSASQGVTDTQYF. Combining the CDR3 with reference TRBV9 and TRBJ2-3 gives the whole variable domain DSGVTQTPKHLITATGQRVTLRCSPRSGDLSVYWYQQSLDQGLQFLIQYYNGEERAKGNILERFSAQQFPDLHSELNLSSLELGDSALYFCASSASQGVTDTQYFGPGTRLTVL.

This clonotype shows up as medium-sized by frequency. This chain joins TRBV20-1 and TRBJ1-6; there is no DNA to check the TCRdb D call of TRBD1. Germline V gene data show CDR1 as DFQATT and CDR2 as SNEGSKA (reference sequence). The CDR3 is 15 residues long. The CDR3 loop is CSAYPPGQSNSPLHF.

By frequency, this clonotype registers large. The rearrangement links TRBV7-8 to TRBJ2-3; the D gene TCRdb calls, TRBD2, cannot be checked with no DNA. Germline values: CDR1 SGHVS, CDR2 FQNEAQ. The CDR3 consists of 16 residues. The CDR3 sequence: CASSLGLAGSIDTQYF. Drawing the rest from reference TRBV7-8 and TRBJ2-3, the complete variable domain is GAGVSQSPRYKVAKRGQDVALRCDPISGHVSLFWYQQALGQGPEFLTYFQNEAQLDKSGLPSDRFFAERPEGSVSTLKIQRTQQEDSAVYLCASSLGLAGSIDTQYFGPGTRLTVL.

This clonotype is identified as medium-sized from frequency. The CDR3 loop is CASSPGQTQNEQFF. The rearrangement links TRBV12-3 or TRBV12-4 to TRBJ2-1; as DNA is missing, the TRBD1 call by TCRdb cannot be tested. This CDR3 has 14 amino acids.

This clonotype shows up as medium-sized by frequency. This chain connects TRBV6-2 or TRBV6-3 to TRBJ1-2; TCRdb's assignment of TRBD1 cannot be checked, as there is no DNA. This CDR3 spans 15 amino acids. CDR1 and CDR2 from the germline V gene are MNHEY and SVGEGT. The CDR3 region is CASSSRGTANYGYTF.

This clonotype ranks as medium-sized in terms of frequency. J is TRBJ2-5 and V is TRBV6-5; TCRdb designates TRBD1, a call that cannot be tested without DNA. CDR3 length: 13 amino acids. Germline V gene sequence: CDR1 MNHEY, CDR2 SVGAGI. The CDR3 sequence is CASSRGRGETQYF.

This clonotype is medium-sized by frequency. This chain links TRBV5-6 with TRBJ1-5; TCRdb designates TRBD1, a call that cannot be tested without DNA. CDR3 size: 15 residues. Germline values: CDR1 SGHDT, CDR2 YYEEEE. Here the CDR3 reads CASSPTGHSNQPQHF.

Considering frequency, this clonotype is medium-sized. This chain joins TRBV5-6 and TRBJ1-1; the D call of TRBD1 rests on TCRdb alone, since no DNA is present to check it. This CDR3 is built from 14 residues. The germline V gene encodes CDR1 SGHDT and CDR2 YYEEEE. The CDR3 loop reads CASSWGQGWTEAFF.

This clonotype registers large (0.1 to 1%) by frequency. CDR3 sequence reads: CASSLATPGQGALNEQFF. The V call is TRBV5-1, the J call TRBJ2-1; TCRdb's assignment of TRBD1 cannot be checked, as there is no DNA. Looked up from germline, CDR1 is SGHRS and CDR2 is YFSETQ. This CDR3 has 18 amino acids.

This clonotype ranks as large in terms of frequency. The CDR3 sequence: CASSPRGGNQPQHF. The rearrangement joins TRBV5-1 to TRBJ1-5; TCRdb lists TRBD1, though no DNA is available to test this call. The CDR3 sequence is 14 residues long. Germline values: CDR1 SGHRS, CDR2 YFSETQ.

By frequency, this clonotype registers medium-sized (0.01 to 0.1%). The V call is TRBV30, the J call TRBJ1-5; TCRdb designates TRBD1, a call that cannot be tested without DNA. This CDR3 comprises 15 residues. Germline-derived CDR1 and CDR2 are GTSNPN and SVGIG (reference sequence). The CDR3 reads CAWSKKTPGPQPQHF.

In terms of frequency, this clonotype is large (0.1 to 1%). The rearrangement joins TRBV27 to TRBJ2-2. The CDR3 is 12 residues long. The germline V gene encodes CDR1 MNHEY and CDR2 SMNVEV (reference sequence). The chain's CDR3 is CASSFLMGELFF.

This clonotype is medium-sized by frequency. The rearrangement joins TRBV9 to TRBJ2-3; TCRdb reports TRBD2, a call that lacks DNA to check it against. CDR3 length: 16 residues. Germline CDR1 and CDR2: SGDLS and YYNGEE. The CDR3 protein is CASSASSWRSTDTQYF.

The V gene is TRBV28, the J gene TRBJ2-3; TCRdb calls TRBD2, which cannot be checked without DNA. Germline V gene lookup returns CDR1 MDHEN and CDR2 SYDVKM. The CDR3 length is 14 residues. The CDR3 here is CASRTSGGRYEQYF. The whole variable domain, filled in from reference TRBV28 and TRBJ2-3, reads DVKVTQSSRYLVKRTGEKVFLECVQDMDHENMFWYRQDPGLGLRLIYFSYDVKMKEKGDIPEGYSVSREKKERFSLILESASTNQTSMYLCASRTSGGRYEQYFGPGTRLTVL.